This is a list of T cell receptor beta chains from one sample in a study of early T cells in non-severe SARS-CoV-2 infection. One entry per CDR3 protein, called by TCRdb with MiXCR from the 5' RACE reads. There are about 62,000 distinct CDR3 sequences in the sample; roughly a tenth occur only once, and less than 1.5% lies in the top ten. Sequencing input: whole blood. The receptors were gathered from an adult who was a healthcare worker with PCR-confirmed SARS-CoV-2 infection or an uninfected control (not recorded which). Each CDR3 is given without its conserved first and last residue.

V	CDR3
TRBV7-3	ASSLWSGWTGELF
TRBV29-1	SVRRGSNTGELF
TRBV9	ASNQGQGNTIY
TRBV18	ASSPGYLSNQPQH
TRBV25-1	ASSGTGLEF
TRBV7-8	ASSLGRDPGKLF
TRBV30	AWRGTGRTEAF
TRBV6-2/TRBV6-3	ASSYKTQY
TRBV30	AWRDYMKNTEAF
TRBV6-6	ASSTIGFVGFADTQY
TRBV27	ASSSDGGNSFYGYT
TRBV6-6	ASNTYRDRNSNQPQH
TRBV9	ASSVAGPRSGANVLT
TRBV29-1	SVEPWTTKETQY
TRBV10-1	ASSETGGTGELF
TRBV3-1	ASSQDGAGPLGNTIY
TRBV4-1	ASSLGGQQETQY
TRBV12-3/TRBV12-4	ASSVRDLGGEQF
TRBV4-1	ASSQGPEDNEQF
TRBV3-1	ASSQSDRGNQPQH
TRBV12-3/TRBV12-4	ASSPGYT
TRBV20-1	SARDLRGPSYNEQF
TRBV7-8	ASSSNRGNNEQF
TRBV7-2	ASSLVILGRTEAF
TRBV3-1	ASSQGAGDWNIQY
TRBV5-5	ASSGRQATNTEAF
TRBV5-1	ASSALGQGAFDTQY
TRBV12-3/TRBV12-4	ASSGYRGGTEAF